Sequencing of this TCR beta chain was carried out in a study of T cell responses to AZD1222 COVID-19 vaccine. Trimming removed 4 bases from V and 2 bases from J, with 16 bases in between. CDR1 and CDR2 (germline): SGHDT, YYEEEE. There are 16 residues in the CDR3. TCRdb's table, derived via immunoSEQ multiplex PCR, lists solely in-frame clones and lacks some. The sample records 100,000 to 150,000 clones, 90% to 95% being singletons. The material sequenced was peripheral blood, taken on day 0 of AZD1222 vaccination. The sequence derives from an adult in good health. This rearrangement joins TRBV5-6 to TRBJ1-3, with D uncertain. CDR3 sequence (DNA): TGTGCCAGCAGCCCACTTGACGCAAGTCCTGGAAACACCATATATTTT. Protein sequence: CASSPLDASPGNTIYF.